The 14 T cell receptor beta chains listed next were all sequenced from one sample in a study of beta chain features in type 1 diabetes. Every isolated RNA sample was fully reverse transcribed, so sequencing captured expressed TCRB transcripts. Sequencing used immunoSEQ multiplex PCR; TCRdb keeps in-frame clones, though not all of them. The profile shows roughly 300,000 clones, less than 10% of them singletons. Sequencing was performed on central memory CD4+ T cells from blood. All receptors derive from a woman aged 18-29 years in good health.

V gene TRBV6-5 combines with J gene TRBJ2-5, with 8 bases that match TRBD1. Germline CDR1 MNHEY, CDR2 SVGAGI. The CDR3 contains 14 residues. Trimming cost V 5 bases and J 4 bases; bases outside gene matches: 6. CDR3 in amino acids: CASSGDRGVETQYF. In DNA form, the CDR3 reads TGTGCCAGCAGTGGCGACAGGGGTGTAGAGACCCAGTACTTC.

V gene TRBV6-6 combines with J gene TRBJ2-7; weak D call: TRBD1 (5 bases). The V gene lost 2 bases and the J gene lost 2 bases, with 7 bases spanning the gap. CDR1 is MNHNY, CDR2 SVGAGI, per germline (reference sequence). The CDR3 loop spans 13 amino acids. CDR3 bases: TGTGCCAGCAGTTACGGGGCGGCCTACGAGCAGTACTTC. This encodes CASSYGAAYEQYF.

The chain joins TRBV25-1 to TRBJ2-1; D remains unclear. The germline V and J ends were trimmed by 4 bases and 8 bases, with 21 bases remaining between them. The CDR3 loop spans 16 amino acids. Germline V gene lookup returns CDR1 MGHDK and CDR2 SYGVNS. The CDR3 nucleotides are TGTGCCAGCAGTGGCCGGACCATTTGGGGATCCGATGAGCAGTTCTTC. This codes for CASSGRTIWGSDEQFF.

The chain carries TRBV6-6 and TRBJ1-1; possible D gene TRBD1, 5 bases. The germline CDR1 and CDR2 sequences are MNHNY and SVGAGI (reference sequence). Deletions cut 5 bases from V and 1 base from J, with 8 bases between. This CDR3 spans 13 amino acids. In DNA form, the CDR3 reads TGTGCCAGCAGTAACCAGGGGAACACTGAAGCTTTCTTT. It codes for CASSNQGNTEAFF.

This clone came up a few times. V is TRBV5-4 and J is TRBJ1-4; TRBD1 matches 7 bases. V shed 0 bases and J 4 bases; nucleotides not matched to a gene: 6. This CDR3 comprises 16 residues. Germline loops: CDR1 SGHNT, CDR2 YYREEE (reference sequence). The CDR3 DNA sequence: TGTGCCAGCAGCTTGGGGGGACAGCGCCATAATGAAAAACTGTTTTTT. As protein: CASSLGGQRHNEKLFF.

This clone was seen only a few times. The chain has TRBV28 and TRBJ1-2, with unresolved D. The V and J ends lost 3 bases and 7 bases respectively, with 15 bases between them. Germline V CDR1 and CDR2: MDHEN, SYDVKM. The CDR3 loop spans 14 amino acids. The CDR3 loop reads CASSFATLFGGYTF. The CDR3 coding sequence is TGTGCCAGCAGTTTTGCGACATTGTTTGGTGGCTACACCTTC.

This chain uses TRBV27 with TRBJ2-3, with 9 bases lining up with TRBD1. CDR3 length: 17 amino acids. Germline V gene sequence: CDR1 MNHEY, CDR2 SMNVEV (reference sequence). V dropped 2 bases and J dropped 5; count of bases not matched to a gene: 11. The DNA for the CDR3 is TGTGCCAGCAGTTTAAATATGGGACAGGGATTTCGAGATACGCAGTATTTT. Protein sequence: CASSLNMGQGFRDTQYF.

This clone has ten or more counts. V usage is TRBV10-3 and J usage is TRBJ2-7; 9 bases fit TRBD1. From germline, CDR1 is ENHRY and CDR2 SYGVKD. Trimming took 6 bases from V and 5 from J; bases not matched to a gene: 11. CDR3 length equals 15 residues. CDR3 bases: TGTGCCATCAGCGAACCGGGACAGGGTATGCACGAGCAGTACTTC. Its protein product is CAISEPGQGMHEQYF.

This clone was observed a handful of times. This rearrangement joins TRBV7-2 to TRBJ2-1; D call uncertain. The CDR3 length is 14 residues. CDR1 is SGHTA, CDR2 FQGNSA, per germline. The V end was cut by 6 bases, the J end by 0 bases, with 9 bases between. This CDR3 is CASRKEASYNEQFF. The DNA of the CDR3 is TGTGCCAGCAGAAAAGAGGCCTCCTACAATGAGCAGTTCTTC.

The V gene is TRBV7-3, the J gene TRBJ2-1; 7 bases are shared with TRBD1. V lost 2 bases to trimming and J lost 6 bases; unmatched junction nucleotides: 7. The V gene's germline CDR1 is SGHTA and CDR2 FQGTGA. The CDR3 has 15 residues. The DNA for the CDR3 is TGTGCCAGCAGCTTATCTGGGACAGAACTCAATGAGCAGTTCTTC. The encoded protein is CASSLSGTELNEQFF.

This clone was recorded at least ten times. The chain recombines TRBV13 with TRBJ2-7; D is unclear. Germline lookup yields CDR1 PRHDT and CDR2 FYEKMQ (reference sequence). V was pared by 5 bases and J by 4 bases, with 18 bases between. The CDR3 runs 15 residues. CDR3 nucleotide sequence: TGTGCCAGCAGCCGCATTGGTCTAGTGGGATACGAGCAGTACTTC. This codes for CASSRIGLVGYEQYF.

J is TRBJ2-3 and V is TRBV10-3, with unresolved D. V was pared by 5 bases and J by 0 bases, with 6 bases between. The CDR3 totals 13 residues. Per the germline V gene, CDR1 is ENHRY and CDR2 is SYGVKD. CDR3 sequence reads: CAISSASTDTQYF. CDR3 coding DNA: TGTGCCATCAGTTCGGCCAGCACAGATACGCAGTATTTT.

Notes on this clone: The same CDR3 can be traced to other DNA sequences in this sample. This rearrangement joins TRBV15 to TRBJ2-5; weak D call: TRBD1 (5 bases). The CDR3 has 14 amino acids. CDR1 LNHNV and CDR2 YYDKDF come from the germline V gene (reference sequence). Deletions cut 0 bases from V and 3 bases from J, with 8 bases between. As DNA, the CDR3 is TGTGCCACCAGCAGAGACAGGGCGGAAGAGACCCAGTACTTC. Protein product: CATSRDRAEETQYF.

The chain employs TRBV11-2 and TRBJ2-7; 7 positions agree with TRBD2. Germline-derived CDR1 and CDR2 are SGHAT and FQNNGV. The trim removed 5 bases at V and 1 base at J, leaving 8 bases unmatched. The CDR3 runs 15 residues. The CDR3 coding sequence is TGTGCCAGCAGCCCCTGGACTAGAGCTTCCTACGAGCAGTACTTC. Translated, it gives CASSPWTRASYEQYF.